This section outlines one T cell receptor (beta chain) sequence together with its context. Antigen unknown. V was clipped by 3 bases and J by 3 bases, with 6 bases between them. The CDR3 has 13 amino acids. The germline V gene encodes CDR1 MDHEN and CDR2 SYDVKM. The data were obtained in a study of T cells in Graves' hyperthyroidism and ophthalmopathy. Study-wide findings and caveats: Stable hyperthyroidism and ophthalmopathy were separated using 13 V-J signatures.

The source material, RNA transcripts, was used to amplify TCR beta CDR3 regions. A first-round RT-PCR of the TCR CDR3 used the HTBI primer set. TCRdb fed the multiplex PCR reads into MiXCR, producing one record per CDR3 protein. This table has some 300,000 distinct CDR3 sequences, roughly 19% appearing once. The sample comprised blood. The chain links TRBV28 to TRBJ1-3, with no clear D. The TCR originated in a man aged 45 to 65 with Graves' ophthalmopathy. CDR3 in amino acids: CASSLGLGNTIYF. CDR3 coding DNA: TGTGCCAGCAGTTTGGGCCTTGGAAACACCATATATTTT.